This T cell receptor beta chain was sequenced in a study of CD8 T cells in ankylosing spondylitis. This clonotype has ten or more counts. V lost 0 bases, J lost 3 bases, and 6 bases lay in between. The CDR3 runs to 13 residues. Looked up from germline, CDR1 is KGHSH and CDR2 is LQKENI. MiXCR, run by TCRdb on the 5' RACE reads, gives a single entry per CDR3 protein. The top ten hold over 4% of the sample, which has around 140,000 distinct CDR3 sequences, about an eighth seen once. V is TRBV18 and J is TRBJ2-7; tentative D call: TRBD2 (6 bases). This receptor was obtained from a female donor with ankylosing spondylitis or in good health (not recorded which). The sequenced material came from blood, either unsorted or a sorted T cell fraction (not recorded which). The CDR3 DNA sequence: TGTGCCAGCTCACCACCGGGAGGCTACGAGCAGTACTTC. This codes for CASSPPGGYEQYF.